Below, 22 T cell receptor beta chains from the same sample are listed, as sequenced in a study of blood T cell repertoires in COVID-19. Repertoires were generated with immunoSEQ multiplex PCR, while TCRdb's copy carries only in-frame clones and drops some. The profile shows 150,000 to 200,000 clones, less than 90% of them singletons. The sequenced material came from peripheral blood. Receptors originate from a man aged 60-69 years with acute or convalescent COVID-19.

This clone turned up a few times. DNA for the CDR3: TGTGCCAGCAGTGAAGCCACAACTAGATACCGATACGAGCAGTACTTC. This sequence encodes CASSEATTRYRYEQYF. This rearrangement joins TRBV6-1 to TRBJ2-7; D perhaps matches TRBD2 (5 bases). CDR3 length: 16 residues. Looked up from germline, CDR1 is MNHNS and CDR2 is SASEGT. The ends were cut back, 0 bases at V and 4 bases at J, with 16 bases in the middle.

CDR3 coding DNA: TGTGCAAGTCGCTTAATTCCGCAGGGCGTCTACGAGCAGTACGTC. Amino acids: CASRLIPQGVYEQYV. The V and J genes are TRBV12-2 and TRBJ2-7; the D call TRBD1 from the table was never checked on the DNA. TRBV12-2 is marked as a pseudogene. The CDR3 has 15 amino acids.

For the CDR3, the DNA is TGTGCCAGCAGCCCCCAGCGAAGCTCCTATAATTCACCCCTCCACTTT. Encoded protein: CASSPQRSSYNSPLHF. J is TRBJ1-6 and V is TRBV6-2 or TRBV6-3; D call uncertain. This CDR3 is built from 16 residues. CDR1 MNHEY and CDR2 SVGEGT come from the germline V gene. V was pared by 6 bases and J by 0 bases, with 12 bases between.

V is TRBV11-2 and J is TRBJ2-1; 10 bases fit TRBD1. CDR1 and CDR2 (germline): SGHAT, FQNNGV. Trimming cost V 6 bases and J 5 bases; bases outside gene matches: 7. The length of the CDR3 is 15 residues. This CDR3 reads CASRDRGPWNNEQFF. DNA for the CDR3: TGTGCCAGCAGAGACAGGGGGCCGTGGAACAATGAGCAGTTCTTC.

The V and J genes are TRBV7-2 and TRBJ1-3; 10 positions match TRBD1. CDR3 length: 18 residues. With V trimmed by 4 bases and J by 4 bases, 13 bases remained unmatched. The V gene's germline CDR1 is SGHTA and CDR2 FQGNSA. The CDR3 coding sequence is TGTGCCAGCAGCTATCGAGACAGGGGGCGTTTTGGGGGAAACACCATATATTTT. Protein product: CASSYRDRGRFGGNTIYF.

The chain employs TRBV3-1 (or the pseudogene TRBV3-2) and TRBJ1-4; TRBD1 might be the D (5 bases). The V and J ends lost 4 bases and 8 bases respectively, with 23 bases between them. The CDR3 has 17 amino acids. In germline, CDR1 is LGHDT, CDR2 YNNKEL (reference sequence). The CDR3 loop reads CASSPTGREIICEKLFF. The CDR3 nucleotides are TGTGCCAGCAGCCCCACAGGCAGGGAAATAATCTGCGAAAAACTGTTTTTT.

About this clone itself: The junction differs from germline at one of its ends, possibly a read error. This sequence joins TRBV29-1 and TRBJ1-2; possible D gene TRBD1, 6 bases. The CDR3 runs 14 residues. Germline assignment: CDR1 SQVTM and CDR2 ANQGSEA. The CDR3 sequence: CSVKETGTNYGYTF. The DNA for the CDR3 is TGCAGCGTTAAAGAAACAGGGACCAACTATGGCTACACCTTC.

This chain links TRBV21-1 with TRBJ1-1; the listed D gene, TRBD1, was not tested against the DNA. TRBV21-1 represents a pseudogene. This CDR3 comprises 13 residues. CDR3 sequence (DNA): TGTGCCAGCAGCAACCCGGGACAGGGTATCCCTTTCTTT. This translates into CASSNPGQGIPFF.

The chain employs TRBV4-2 and TRBJ1-1; tentatively, D is TRBD1 (6 bases). V was pared by 0 bases and J by 5 bases, with 13 bases between. Germline assignment: CDR1 LGHNA and CDR2 YNFKEQ. This CDR3 is built from 15 residues. The CDR3 here is CASSQEARGRTEAFF. In DNA form, the CDR3 reads TGTGCCAGCAGCCAAGAGGCCAGGGGTCGTACTGAAGCTTTCTTT.

This sequence joins TRBV29-1 and TRBJ2-7; 9 nucleotides agree with TRBD1. CDR1 SQVTM and CDR2 ANQGSEA come from the germline V gene. CDR3 length: 13 amino acids. Trimming at V came to 6 bases and at J to 4 bases, leaving 7 bases not matched to a gene. As DNA, the CDR3 is TGCAGCGTCGGACAGGGGAAGAAATACGAGCAGTACTTC. Encoded protein: CSVGQGKKYEQYF.

With respect to this clone: One junction end does not reproduce the germline sequence, and a read error may be involved. This chain uses TRBV11-3 with TRBJ2-5; 7 bases map to TRBD1. Germline V gene lookup returns CDR1 SGHNT and CDR2 YENEEA. CDR3 size: 15 residues. The CDR3 DNA follows: TGTGCCAGTCGGAACCCCAGACAGGGCCAAGGGACCCAGTACTTC. Residues: CASRNPRQGQGTQYF. Full variable domain (missing parts from reference TRBV11-3 and TRBJ2-5): EAGVVQSPRYKIIEKKQPVAFWCNPISGHNTLYWYLQNLGQGPELLIRYENEEAVDDSQLPKDRFSAERLKGVDSTLKIQPAELGDSAVYLCASRNPRQGQGTQYFGPGTRLLVL.

The chain employs TRBV29-1 and TRBJ1-3; weak D call: TRBD1 (5 bases). V was trimmed by 4 bases and J by 8 bases, leaving 18 bases between them. In germline, CDR1 is SQVTM, CDR2 ANQGSEA. The CDR3 has 14 residues. CDR3 sequence reads: CSVAIRGAGDTIYF. The DNA for the CDR3 is TGCAGCGTTGCCATACGTGGGGCGGGAGACACCATATATTTT.

The gene calls are TRBV5-1 and TRBJ2-3, with 9 bases matching TRBD1. This CDR3 region has 15 residues. The V gene's germline CDR1 is SGHRS and CDR2 YFSETQ. V was clipped by 5 bases and J by 4 bases; unmatched bases: 8. The CDR3 sequence is CASSKQGAPPDTQYF. DNA of the CDR3: TGCGCCAGCAGTAAACAGGGGGCGCCCCCAGATACGCAGTATTTT.

The gene calls are TRBV9 and TRBJ2-5; 11 positions agree with TRBD1. Germline CDR1 is SGDLS and CDR2 is YYNGEE. V lost 2 bases to trimming and J lost 3 bases; unmatched junction nucleotides: 9. There are 17 residues in the CDR3. DNA for the CDR3: TGTGCCAGCAGCGTTCGAGGACAGGGGGCAGAAAAAGAGACCCAGTACTTC. Its protein is CASSVRGQGAEKETQYF. The variable domain in full, with the rest retrieved from reference TRBV9 and TRBJ2-5, is DSGVTQTPKHLITATGQRVTLRCSPRSGDLSVYWYQQSLDQGLQFLIQYYNGEERAKGNILERFSAQQFPDLHSELNLSSLELGDSALYFCASSVRGQGAEKETQYFGPGTRLLVL.

The V gene is TRBV6-5, the J gene TRBJ2-5, with a tentative D call TRBD2 (6 bases). The CDR3 length is 13 residues. Germline V gene lookup returns CDR1 MNHEY and CDR2 SVGAGI. Trimming left V 4 bases short and J 5 bases short, with 11 bases between. The CDR3 DNA sequence: TGTGCCAGCAGTTTGACTAGGTGGGAGACCCAGTACTTC. This encodes CASSLTRWETQYF.

V and J are TRBV5-5 and TRBJ2-3; TRBD1 matches 11 bases. This CDR3 comprises 17 residues. Germline loops: CDR1 SGHKS, CDR2 YYEKEE (reference sequence). Losses at the gene ends were 4 bases for V and 1 base for J; bases not matched to a gene: 8. In DNA form, the CDR3 reads TGTGCCAGCAGCGCTGGGACAGGGGGTTCCGGCACAGATACGCAGTATTTT. Its translation: CASSAGTGGSGTDTQYF. Variable domain in full (rest from reference TRBV5-5 and TRBJ2-3): DAGVTQSPTHLIKTRGQQVTLRCSPISGHKSVSWYQQVLGQGPQFIFQYYEKEERGRGNFPDRFSARQFPNYSSELNVNALLLGDSALYLCASSAGTGGSGTDTQYFGPGTRLTVL.

The CDR3: CASSQEDRSSGYTF. The CDR3, as DNA: TGTGCCAGCAGCCAAGAGGACAGGTCTAGTGGCTACACCTTC. J is TRBJ1-2 and V is TRBV3-1 (or the pseudogene TRBV3-2); TRBD1 matches 7 bases. CDR1 is LGHDT and CDR2 is YNNKEL in the germline V gene (reference sequence). The CDR3 sequence is 14 residues long. V dropped 0 bases and J dropped 7; count of bases not matched to a gene: 5.

V usage is TRBV25-1 and J usage is TRBJ2-5; 9 positions agree with TRBD2. The length of the CDR3 is 15 residues. In germline, CDR1 is MGHDK, CDR2 SYGVNS. Germline trimming cut 4 bases from V and 3 bases from J; bases unmatched to any gene: 6. The CDR3 bases are TGTGCCAGCAGTGTTGCGGGGGGGCCGGAAGAGACCCAGTACTTC. Translation: CASSVAGGPEETQYF. Complete variable domain (other parts from reference TRBV25-1 and TRBJ2-5): EADIYQTPRYLVIGTGKKITLECSQTMGHDKMYWYQQDPGMELHLIHYSYGVNSTEKGDLSSESTVSRIRTEHFPLTLESARPSHTSQYLCASSVAGGPEETQYFGPGTRLLVL.

The chain couples TRBV24-1 to TRBJ2-3; 9 bases are shared with TRBD1. The CDR3 sequence is 15 residues long. Per the germline V gene, CDR1 is KGHDR and CDR2 is SFDVKD. Trimming at V came to 8 bases and at J to 5 bases, leaving 10 bases not matched to a gene. This CDR3 is CATTSGTGPGDTQYF. The CDR3, as DNA: TGTGCCACCACCTCCGGGACAGGGCCGGGAGATACGCAGTATTTT.

Only one count was recorded for this clone. In DNA, the CDR3 is TGTGCCACCAGTGATCCTTCGGACAGACCCTATGGCTACACCTTC. This gives the protein CATSDPSDRPYGYTF. The V gene is TRBV24-1, the J gene TRBJ1-2, with D tentatively TRBD1 (6 bases). CDR1 KGHDR and CDR2 SFDVKD come from the germline V gene. The V end lost 3 bases, the J end lost 4 bases, and 14 bases lay between the germline ends. The CDR3 contains 15 residues.

The CDR3 sequence: CASNRDGAGRDEQFF. The CDR3 region has the DNA TGCGCCAGCAATAGGGATGGTGCAGGGAGGGATGAGCAGTTCTTC. The rearrangement links TRBV5-1 to TRBJ2-1; 7 bases are shared with TRBD2. In germline, CDR1 is SGHRS, CDR2 YFSETQ. This CDR3 has 15 residues. The trim removed 6 bases at V and 8 bases at J, leaving 14 bases unmatched.

Details on this clone: The junction departs from the called germline gene at one end, perhaps through a read error. The V and J genes are TRBV6-1 and TRBJ2-5; 13 bases map to TRBD2. In germline, CDR1 is MNHNS, CDR2 SASEGT. The CDR3 consists of 15 residues. The CDR3: CASREGLAGVKTQYF. Here the CDR3 DNA reads TGTGCCAGCAGAGAAGGACTAGCGGGGGTAAAGACCCAGTACTTC.